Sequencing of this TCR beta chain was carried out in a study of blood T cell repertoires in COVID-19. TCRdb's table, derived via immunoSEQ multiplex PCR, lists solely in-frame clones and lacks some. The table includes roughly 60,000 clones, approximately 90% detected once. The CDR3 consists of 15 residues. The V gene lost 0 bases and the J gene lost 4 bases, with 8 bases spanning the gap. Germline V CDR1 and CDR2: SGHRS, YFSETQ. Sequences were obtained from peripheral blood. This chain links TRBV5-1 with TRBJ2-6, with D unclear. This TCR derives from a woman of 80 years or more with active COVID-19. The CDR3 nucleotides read TGCGCCAGCAGCTTGGGGGCAAGGGGGGCCAACGTCCTGACTTTC. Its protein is CASSLGARGANVLTF.